The 10 T cell receptor beta chains presented below share a single source sample, sequenced in a study of OX40 agonist ivuxolimab in advanced cancers. Generated by immunoSEQ multiplex PCR, the TCRdb table keeps only in-frame clones and is missing some. The sample yields about 46,000 clones, 82% seen once. The material sequenced was CD4+ or CD8+ T cells sorted from blood, taken in a trial of the OX40 agonist ivuxolimab. Every receptor here comes from an adult with an advanced solid tumor such as melanoma, head and neck, liver or kidney cancer.

The chain has TRBV30 and TRBJ1-1; D possibly corresponds to TRBD1 (5 bases). CDR1 is GTSNPN and CDR2 is SVGIG in the germline V gene (reference sequence). This CDR3 comprises 13 residues. With 4 bases removed from V and 8 bases from J, the gap between germline ends came to 17 bases. CDR3 residues: CAWTPGPALEAFF. The CDR3 nucleotides are TGTGCCTGGACCCCGGGACCTGCATTGGAAGCTTTCTTT. Full variable domain (missing parts from reference TRBV30 and TRBJ1-1): SQTIHQWPATLVQPVGSPLSLECTVEGTSNPNLYWYRQAAGRGLQLLFYSVGIGQISSEVPQNLSASRPQDRQFILSSKKLLLSDSGFYLCAWTPGPALEAFFGQGTRLTVV.

The V gene is TRBV6-1, the J gene TRBJ2-1, with D perhaps matching TRBD2 (6 bases). The V gene's germline CDR1 is MNHNS and CDR2 SASEGT. The CDR3 runs 16 residues. V lost 2 bases, J lost 8 bases, and 19 bases lay in between. The CDR3 protein is CASSERVGGGGDEQFF. As DNA, the CDR3 is TGTGCCAGCAGTGAAAGGGTGGGGGGAGGTGGCGATGAGCAGTTCTTC.

In regard to this clone: Other DNA sequences in this sample translate to the same CDR3. The rearrangement joins TRBV4-3 to TRBJ2-3, with 9 nucleotides matching TRBD2. Germline assignment: CDR1 LGHNA and CDR2 YSLEER. V gave up 4 bases and J gave up 3 bases; unmatched junction bases: 14. The CDR3 runs 18 residues. The DNA for the CDR3 is TGCGCCAGCAGCCTGTTTTTCGCGGGGGGGCGGGGGACAGATACGCAGTATTTT. Amino acids: CASSLFFAGGRGTDTQYF.

This clone is a singleton in its sample. The chain joins TRBV6-1 to TRBJ2-2; D is uncertain. The germline V and J ends were trimmed by 2 bases and 7 bases, with 11 bases remaining between them. From germline, CDR1 is MNHNS and CDR2 SASEGT. CDR3 length: 14 residues. This chain's CDR3 is CASSELRMNGELFF. The CDR3 DNA sequence: TGTGCCAGCAGTGAATTGAGGATGAACGGGGAGCTGTTTTTT.

The rearrangement links TRBV27 to TRBJ1-2, with D possibly TRBD1 on 5 matching bases. The CDR3 is made up of 14 amino acids. Deletions cut 3 bases from V and 9 bases from J, with 17 bases between. Germline values: CDR1 MNHEY, CDR2 SMNVEV (reference sequence). The CDR3 here is CASSLSGSFGSYTF. CDR3 sequence (DNA): TGTGCCAGCAGTTTGTCAGGGTCATTCGGTAGCTACACCTTC.

This chain joins TRBV5-5 and TRBJ1-2, with D unresolved. CDR3 length: 12 residues. Germline assignment: CDR1 SGHKS and CDR2 YYEKEE (reference sequence). V lost 4 bases and J lost 5, with 9 bases in between. The CDR3 DNA follows: TGTGCCAGCAGCCCCCAACGGTATGGCTACACCTTC. It is translated as CASSPQRYGYTF.

The CDR3 sequence: CASRITTTDTQYF. The CDR3 region has the DNA TGTGCCAGTAGGATCACCACCACAGATACGCAGTATTTT. The chain joins TRBV19 to TRBJ2-3, with no clear D. CDR1 and CDR2 from the germline V gene are LNHDA and SQIVND (reference sequence). The CDR3 runs to 13 residues. V dropped 6 bases and J dropped 2 bases, with 9 bases sitting between them.

The V and J genes are TRBV5-5 and TRBJ1-1; D uncertain. Per the germline V gene, CDR1 is SGHKS and CDR2 is YYEKEE (reference sequence). V was cut by 4 bases and J by 1 base, with 14 bases left in between. The CDR3 runs 15 residues. CDR3 nucleotide sequence: TGTGCCAGCAGCATACGACCTAGTCAGAACACTGAAGCTTTCTTT. Its translation is CASSIRPSQNTEAFF.

This chain joins TRBV19 and TRBJ2-7; the match to TRBD1 covers 7 bases. Per germline, CDR1 LNHDA and CDR2 SQIVND (reference sequence). The CDR3 runs 11 residues. V lost 7 bases, J lost 6 bases, and 3 bases stayed unmatched. The CDR3 DNA is TGTGCCAGTACCAACAGGGGCGAGCAGTACTTC. This translates into CASTNRGEQYF.

By share, this clone counts as medium-sized (0.01 to 0.1%). This rearrangement joins TRBV5-6 to TRBJ1-1, with a tentative D call TRBD1 (5 bases). Germline values: CDR1 SGHDT, CDR2 YYEEEE. The CDR3 runs 15 residues. Between the trimmed V and J ends, which lost 4 bases and 0 bases, there was a span of 13 bases. The CDR3 is CASSPTGRLNTEAFF. The CDR3 bases are TGTGCCAGCAGCCCAACGGGACGGTTGAACACTGAAGCTTTCTTT.